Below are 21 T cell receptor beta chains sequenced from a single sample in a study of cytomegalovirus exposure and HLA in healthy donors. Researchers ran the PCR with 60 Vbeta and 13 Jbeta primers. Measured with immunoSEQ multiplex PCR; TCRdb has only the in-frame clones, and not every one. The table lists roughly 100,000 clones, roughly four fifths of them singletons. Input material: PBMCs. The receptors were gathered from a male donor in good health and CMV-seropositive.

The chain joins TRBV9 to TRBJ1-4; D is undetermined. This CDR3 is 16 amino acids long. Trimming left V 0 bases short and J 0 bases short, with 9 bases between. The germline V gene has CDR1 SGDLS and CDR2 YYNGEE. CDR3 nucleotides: TGTGCCAGCAGCGTAGGAGGTGGTGCAACTAATGAAAAACTGTTTTTT. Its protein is CASSVGGGATNEKLFF.

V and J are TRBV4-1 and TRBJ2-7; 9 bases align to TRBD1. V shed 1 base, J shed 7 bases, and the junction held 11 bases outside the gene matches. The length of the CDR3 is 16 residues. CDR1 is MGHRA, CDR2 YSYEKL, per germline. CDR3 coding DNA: TGCGCCAGCAGCCAAGCTTCTCGGGACAGGGTGGATGAGCAGTACTTC. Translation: CASSQASRDRVDEQYF.

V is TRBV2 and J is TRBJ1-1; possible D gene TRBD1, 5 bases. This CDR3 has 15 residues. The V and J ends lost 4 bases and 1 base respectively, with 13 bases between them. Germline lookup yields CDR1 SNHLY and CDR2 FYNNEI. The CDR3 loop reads CASSGQGVANTEAFF. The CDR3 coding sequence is TGTGCCAGCAGTGGGCAGGGCGTTGCGAACACTGAAGCTTTCTTT.

The CDR3 DNA reads TGTGCCAGCAGGCTGAGCCAGGCGGGAGTGAATAATGAGCAGTTCTTC. It is translated as CASRLSQAGVNNEQFF. The V gene is TRBV27, the J gene TRBJ2-1, with 7 positions matching TRBD2. Germline V lookup: CDR1 MNHEY, CDR2 SMNVEV (reference sequence). The CDR3 totals 16 residues. V lost 6 bases and J lost 7; bases outside the gene matches: 15.

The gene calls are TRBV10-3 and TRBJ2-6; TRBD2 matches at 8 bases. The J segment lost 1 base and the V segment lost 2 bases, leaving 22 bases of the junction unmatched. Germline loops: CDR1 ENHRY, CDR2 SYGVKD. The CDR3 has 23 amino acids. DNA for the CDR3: TGTGCCATCAGTGAGAGGGTGGGGGTGGCTAGCGGGCGAAGAGGATCTGGGGCCAACGTCCTGACTTTC. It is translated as CAISERVGVASGRRGSGANVLTF.

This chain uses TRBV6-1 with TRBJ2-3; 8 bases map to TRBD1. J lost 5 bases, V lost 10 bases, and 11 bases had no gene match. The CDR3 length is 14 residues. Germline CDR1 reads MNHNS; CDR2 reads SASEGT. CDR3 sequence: CATLDRATRDTQYF. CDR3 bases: TGTGCCACCTTGGACAGGGCAACTAGAGATACGCAGTATTTT.

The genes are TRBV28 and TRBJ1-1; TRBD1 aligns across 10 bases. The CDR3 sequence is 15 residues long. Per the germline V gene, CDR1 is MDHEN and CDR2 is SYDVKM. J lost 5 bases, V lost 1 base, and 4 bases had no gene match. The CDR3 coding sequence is TGTGCCAGCAGTTTATCTACGGGACAGGGGACTGAAGCTTTCTTT. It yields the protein CASSLSTGQGTEAFF.

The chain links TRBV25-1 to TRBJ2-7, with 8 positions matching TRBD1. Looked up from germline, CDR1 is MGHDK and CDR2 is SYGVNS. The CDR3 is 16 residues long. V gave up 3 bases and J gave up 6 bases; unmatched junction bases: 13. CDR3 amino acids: CASSDSTHGTGREQYF. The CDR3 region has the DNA TGTGCCAGCAGTGACTCAACCCATGGGACAGGCCGCGAGCAGTACTTC.

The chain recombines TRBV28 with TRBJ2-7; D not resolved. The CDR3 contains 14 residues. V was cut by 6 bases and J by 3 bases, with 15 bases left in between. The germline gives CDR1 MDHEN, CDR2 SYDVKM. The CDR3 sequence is CASRYNPDIYEQYF. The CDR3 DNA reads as TGTGCCAGCAGGTACAACCCTGACATCTACGAGCAGTACTTC. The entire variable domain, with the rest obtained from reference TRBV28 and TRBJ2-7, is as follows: DVKVTQSSRYLVKRTGEKVFLECVQDMDHENMFWYRQDPGLGLRLIYFSYDVKMKEKGDIPEGYSVSREKKERFSLILESASTNQTSMYLCASRYNPDIYEQYFGPGTRLTVT.

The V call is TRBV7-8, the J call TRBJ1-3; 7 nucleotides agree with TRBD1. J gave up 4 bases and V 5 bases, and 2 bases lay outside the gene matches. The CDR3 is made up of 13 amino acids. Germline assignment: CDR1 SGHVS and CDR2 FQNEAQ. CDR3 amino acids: CASSADRGNTIYF. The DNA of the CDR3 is TGTGCCAGCAGCGCGGACAGGGGAAACACCATATATTTT.

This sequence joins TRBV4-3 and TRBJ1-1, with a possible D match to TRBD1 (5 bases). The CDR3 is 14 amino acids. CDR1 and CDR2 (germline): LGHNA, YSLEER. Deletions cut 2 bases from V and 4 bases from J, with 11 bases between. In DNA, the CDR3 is TGCGCCAGCAGCCAACAGGGAGGGAGCACTGAAGCTTTCTTT. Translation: CASSQQGGSTEAFF.

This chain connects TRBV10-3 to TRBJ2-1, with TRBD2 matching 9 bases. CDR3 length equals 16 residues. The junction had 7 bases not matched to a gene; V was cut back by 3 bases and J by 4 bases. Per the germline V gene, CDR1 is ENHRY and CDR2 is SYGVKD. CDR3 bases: TGTGCCATCAGTGAAGGTTTAGCGGGAGTTTACAATGAGCAGTTCTTC. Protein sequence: CAISEGLAGVYNEQFF.

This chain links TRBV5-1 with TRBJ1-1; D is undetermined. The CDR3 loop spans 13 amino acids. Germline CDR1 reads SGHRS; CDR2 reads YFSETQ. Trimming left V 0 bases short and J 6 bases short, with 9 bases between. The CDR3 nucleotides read TGCGCCAGCAGCTTGGTTTTCGGGGCTGAAGCTTTCTTT. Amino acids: CASSLVFGAEAFF.

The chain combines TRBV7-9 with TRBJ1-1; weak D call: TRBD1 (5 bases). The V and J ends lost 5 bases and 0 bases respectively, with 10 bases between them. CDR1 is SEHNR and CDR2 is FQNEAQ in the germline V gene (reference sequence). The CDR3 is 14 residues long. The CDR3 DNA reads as TGTGCCAGCAGCACGCGACAGTTGAACACTGAAGCTTTCTTT. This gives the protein CASSTRQLNTEAFF.

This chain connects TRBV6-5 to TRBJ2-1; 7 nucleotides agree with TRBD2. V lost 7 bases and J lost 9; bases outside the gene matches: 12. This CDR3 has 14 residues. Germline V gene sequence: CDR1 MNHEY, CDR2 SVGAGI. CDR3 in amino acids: CASKGPGLRGEQFF. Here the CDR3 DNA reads TGTGCCAGCAAAGGCCCGGGACTAAGAGGTGAGCAGTTCTTC.

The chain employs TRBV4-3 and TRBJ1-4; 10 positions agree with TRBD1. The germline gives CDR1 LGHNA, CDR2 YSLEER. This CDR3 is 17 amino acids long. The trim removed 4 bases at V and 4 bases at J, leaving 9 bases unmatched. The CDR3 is CASSRNGGTGVNEKLFF. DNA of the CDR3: TGCGCCAGCAGCCGAAACGGGGGGACAGGGGTTAATGAAAAACTGTTTTTT.

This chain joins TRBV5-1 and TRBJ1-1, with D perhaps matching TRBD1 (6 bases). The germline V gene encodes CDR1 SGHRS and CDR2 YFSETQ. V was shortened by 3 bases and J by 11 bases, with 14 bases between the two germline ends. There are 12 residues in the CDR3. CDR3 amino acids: CASSSPPGAAFF. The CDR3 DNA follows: TGCGCCAGCAGCTCCCCTCCAGGGGCGGCTTTCTTT.

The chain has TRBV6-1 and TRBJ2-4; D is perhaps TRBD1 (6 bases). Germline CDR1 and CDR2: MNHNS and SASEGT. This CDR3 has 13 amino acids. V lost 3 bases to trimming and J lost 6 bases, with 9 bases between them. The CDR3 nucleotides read TGTGCCAGCAGTGATCGGACAGTAAACATTCAGTACTTC. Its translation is CASSDRTVNIQYF.

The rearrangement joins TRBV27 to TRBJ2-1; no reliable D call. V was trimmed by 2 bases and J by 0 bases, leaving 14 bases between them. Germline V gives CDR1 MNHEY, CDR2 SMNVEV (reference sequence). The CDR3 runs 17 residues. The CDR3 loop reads CASSLSIGSLSYNEQFF. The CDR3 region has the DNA TGTGCCAGCAGTTTAAGTATTGGCAGTCTCTCCTACAATGAGCAGTTCTTC.

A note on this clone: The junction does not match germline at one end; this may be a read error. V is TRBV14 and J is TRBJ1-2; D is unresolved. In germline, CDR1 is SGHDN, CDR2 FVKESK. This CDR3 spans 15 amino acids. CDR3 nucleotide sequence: TGTGCCAGCAGCCAAGACAGAACTACTAACTATGGCTACCCCTTC. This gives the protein CASSQDRTTNYGYPF.

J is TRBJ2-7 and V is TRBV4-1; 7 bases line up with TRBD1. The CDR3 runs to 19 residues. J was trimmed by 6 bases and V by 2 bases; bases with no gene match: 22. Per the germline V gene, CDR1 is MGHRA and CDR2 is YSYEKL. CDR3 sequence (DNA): TGCGCCAGCAGCCAATTCATCCCTCTAGGGGGCGCGTCGTCGGGCGAGCAGTACTTC. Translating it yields CASSQFIPLGGASSGEQYF.